What follows describes a single T cell receptor (beta chain). What it binds is unknown. This entry is derived from a study of cytomegalovirus exposure and HLA in healthy donors. General study results and limits: Only CMV serostatus was available as immune exposure information. Specificity for CMV antigens was confirmed in vitro for a few of the CMV-associated chains.

CDR1 is SGHDT and CDR2 is YYEEEE in the germline V gene. Trimming stripped 4 bases from V and 0 bases from J, with 11 bases between. This CDR3 region has 15 residues. The study ran its PCR with 60 Vbeta and 13 Jbeta primers. Profiled with immunoSEQ multiplex PCR; TCRdb holds only in-frame clones, not every one. The sample has 140,000 to 150,000 clones, approximately 70% seen once. This chain joins TRBV5-6 and TRBJ1-3; D is unclear. The receptor was isolated from a woman in her sixties in good health and CMV-seropositive. The sequencing input was PBMCs. CDR3 protein: CASSPDKPSGNTIYF. For the CDR3, the DNA is TGTGCCAGCAGCCCTGACAAGCCCTCTGGAAACACCATATATTTT.